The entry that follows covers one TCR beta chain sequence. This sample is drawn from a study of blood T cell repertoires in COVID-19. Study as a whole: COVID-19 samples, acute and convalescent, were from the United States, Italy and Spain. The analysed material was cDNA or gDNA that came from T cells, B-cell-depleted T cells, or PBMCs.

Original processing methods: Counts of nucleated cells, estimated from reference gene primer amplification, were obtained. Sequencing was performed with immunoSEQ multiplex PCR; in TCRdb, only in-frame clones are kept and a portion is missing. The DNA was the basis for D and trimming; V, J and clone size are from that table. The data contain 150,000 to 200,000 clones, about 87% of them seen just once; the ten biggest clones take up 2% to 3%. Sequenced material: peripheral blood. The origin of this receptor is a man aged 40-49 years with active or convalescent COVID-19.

As DNA, the CDR3 is TGTGCCAGCAGTATTGACAGGGGCGAGCAGTACTTC. Translation: CASSIDRGEQYF. This chain joins TRBV2 and TRBJ2-7; TRBD1 aligns across 8 bases. The CDR3 is 12 amino acids. Germline V lookup: CDR1 SNHLY, CDR2 FYNNEI. The trim removed 5 bases at V and 6 bases at J, leaving 3 bases unmatched.